The 4 T cell receptor beta chains below were found in one sample sequenced in a study of shared clonotypes between healthy human individuals. Repertoires were generated with immunoSEQ multiplex PCR, while TCRdb's copy carries only in-frame clones and drops some. In the table there are under 600,000 clones, more than 95% of which are singletons. Specimen: naive CD4+ T cells sorted from blood. The subset denotes: CD45RA+ positively selected. The receptors come from a woman aged 30 to 39 in good health.

The rearrangement joins TRBV28 to TRBJ1-5; D is possibly TRBD1 (6 bases). The CDR3 loop spans 16 amino acids. The V gene's germline CDR1 is MDHEN and CDR2 SYDVKM. Trimming cost V 6 bases and J 0 bases, with 15 bases left between them. CDR3 nucleotide sequence: TGTGCCAGCAGGGAAACAGGGTCCCCTAGCAATCAGCCCCAGCATTTT. Amino acids: CASRETGSPSNQPQHF.

The J gene is TRBJ2-1, the V gene TRBV7-9; 7 bases map to TRBD2. The germline gives CDR1 SEHNR, CDR2 FQNEAQ (reference sequence). Trimming at V came to 1 base and at J to 6 bases, leaving 6 bases not matched to a gene. CDR3 size: 15 residues. The CDR3 nucleotides read TGTGCCAGCAGCTTAGGCGGGAGCGGGGTCAATGAGCAGTTCTTC. Its translation: CASSLGGSGVNEQFF.

V and J are TRBV28 and TRBJ1-5; 12 bases are a match to TRBD1. Unmatched junction bases numbered 10, after V lost 6 bases and J lost 7 bases. Germline V gene data show CDR1 as MDHEN and CDR2 as SYDVKM. The CDR3 runs to 16 residues. The CDR3 loop is CASRGGGQGASQPQHF. CDR3 coding DNA: TGTGCCAGCAGAGGGGGGGGACAGGGGGCTAGCCAGCCCCAGCATTTT.

The chain uses TRBV6-1 and TRBJ2-7, with D possibly being TRBD1 or TRBD2 (5 bases each). V lost 10 bases to trimming and J lost 4 bases, with 17 bases between them. This CDR3 has 13 residues. Germline CDR1 MNHNS, CDR2 SASEGT. CDR3 protein: CATSNQGRYEQYF. DNA for the CDR3: TGTGCCACCAGCAACCAGGGACGGTACGAGCAGTACTTC.